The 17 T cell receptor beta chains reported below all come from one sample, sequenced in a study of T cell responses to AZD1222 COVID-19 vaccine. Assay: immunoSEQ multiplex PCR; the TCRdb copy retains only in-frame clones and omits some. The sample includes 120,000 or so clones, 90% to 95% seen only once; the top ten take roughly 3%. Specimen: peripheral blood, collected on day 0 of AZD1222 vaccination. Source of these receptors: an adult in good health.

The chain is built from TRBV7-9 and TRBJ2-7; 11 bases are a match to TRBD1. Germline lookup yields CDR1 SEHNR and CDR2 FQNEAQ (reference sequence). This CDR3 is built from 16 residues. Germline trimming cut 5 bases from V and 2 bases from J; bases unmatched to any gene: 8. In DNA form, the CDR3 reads TGTGCCAGCAGCGCTCGAGGGACAGGGGGTACCTACGAGCAGTACTTC. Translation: CASSARGTGGTYEQYF. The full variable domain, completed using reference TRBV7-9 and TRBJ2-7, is DTGVSQNPRHKITKRGQNVTFRCDPISEHNRLYWYRQTLGQGPEFLTYFQNEAQLEKSRLLSDRFSAERPKGSFSTLEIQRTEQGDSAMYLCASSARGTGGTYEQYFGPGTRLTVT.

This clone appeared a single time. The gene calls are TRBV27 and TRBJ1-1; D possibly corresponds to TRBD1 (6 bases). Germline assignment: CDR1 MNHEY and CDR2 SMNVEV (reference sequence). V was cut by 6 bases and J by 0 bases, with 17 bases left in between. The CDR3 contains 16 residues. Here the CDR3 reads CASSTTRQGMNTEAFF. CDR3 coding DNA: TGTGCCAGCAGCACGACAAGGCAGGGGATGAACACTGAAGCTTTCTTT.

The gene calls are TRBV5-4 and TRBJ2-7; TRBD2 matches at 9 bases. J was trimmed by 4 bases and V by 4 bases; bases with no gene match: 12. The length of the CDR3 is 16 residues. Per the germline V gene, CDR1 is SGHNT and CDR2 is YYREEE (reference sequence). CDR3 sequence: CASSPGGASGMYEQYF. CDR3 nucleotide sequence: TGTGCCAGCAGCCCCGGGGGGGCTAGCGGGATGTACGAGCAGTACTTC.

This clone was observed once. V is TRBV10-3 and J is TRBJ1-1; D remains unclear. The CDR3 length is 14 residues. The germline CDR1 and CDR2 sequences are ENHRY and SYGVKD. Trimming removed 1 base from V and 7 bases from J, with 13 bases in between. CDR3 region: CAISELERRLEAFF. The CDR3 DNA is TGTGCCATCAGTGAGTTAGAGAGACGCCTTGAAGCTTTCTTT.

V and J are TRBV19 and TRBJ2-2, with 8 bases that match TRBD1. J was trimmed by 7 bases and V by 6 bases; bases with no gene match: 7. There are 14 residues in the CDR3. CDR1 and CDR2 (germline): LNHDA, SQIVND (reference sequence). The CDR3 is CASREQGAVGELFF. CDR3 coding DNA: TGTGCCAGTAGGGAGCAGGGGGCGGTCGGGGAGCTGTTTTTT.

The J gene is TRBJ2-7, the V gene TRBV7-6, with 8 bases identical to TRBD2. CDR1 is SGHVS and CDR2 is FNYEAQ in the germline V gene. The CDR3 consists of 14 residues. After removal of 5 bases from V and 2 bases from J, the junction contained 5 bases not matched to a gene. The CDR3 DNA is TGTGCCAGCAGCCCCTTGGGACTAGCCTACGAGCAGTACTTC. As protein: CASSPLGLAYEQYF.

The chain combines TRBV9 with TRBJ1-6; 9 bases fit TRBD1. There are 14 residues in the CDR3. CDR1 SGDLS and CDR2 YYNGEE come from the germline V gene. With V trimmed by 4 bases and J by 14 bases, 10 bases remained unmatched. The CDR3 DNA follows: TGTGCCAGCAGCCGCGCGGGACAGGGTTATTCCCTCCACTTT. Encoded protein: CASSRAGQGYSLHF. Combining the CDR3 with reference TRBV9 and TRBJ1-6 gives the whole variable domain DSGVTQTPKHLITATGQRVTLRCSPRSGDLSVYWYQQSLDQGLQFLIQYYNGEERAKGNILERFSAQQFPDLHSELNLSSLELGDSALYFCASSRAGQGYSLHFGNGTRLTVT.

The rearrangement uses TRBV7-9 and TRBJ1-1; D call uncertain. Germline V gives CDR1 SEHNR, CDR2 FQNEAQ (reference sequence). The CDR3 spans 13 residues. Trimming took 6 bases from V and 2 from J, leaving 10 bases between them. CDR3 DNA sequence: TGTGCCAGCAGAGGGCAGGCAAACACTGAAGCTTTCTTT. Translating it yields CASRGQANTEAFF. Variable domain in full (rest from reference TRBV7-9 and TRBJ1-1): DTGVSQNPRHKITKRGQNVTFRCDPISEHNRLYWYRQTLGQGPEFLTYFQNEAQLEKSRLLSDRFSAERPKGSFSTLEIQRTEQGDSAMYLCASRGQANTEAFFGQGTRLTVV.

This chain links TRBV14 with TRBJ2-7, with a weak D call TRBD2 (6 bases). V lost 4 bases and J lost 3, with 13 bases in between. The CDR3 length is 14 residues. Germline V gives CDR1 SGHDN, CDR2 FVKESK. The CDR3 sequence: CASSPFETSYEQYF. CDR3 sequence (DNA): TGTGCCAGCAGCCCTTTTGAGACTAGCTACGAGCAGTACTTC.

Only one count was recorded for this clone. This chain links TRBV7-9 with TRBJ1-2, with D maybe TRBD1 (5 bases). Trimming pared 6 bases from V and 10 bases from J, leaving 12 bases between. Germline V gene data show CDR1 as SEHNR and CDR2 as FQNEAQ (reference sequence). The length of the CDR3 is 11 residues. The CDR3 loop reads CASRSQVDYTF. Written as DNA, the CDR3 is TGTGCCAGCAGGTCACAGGTTGACTACACCTTC.

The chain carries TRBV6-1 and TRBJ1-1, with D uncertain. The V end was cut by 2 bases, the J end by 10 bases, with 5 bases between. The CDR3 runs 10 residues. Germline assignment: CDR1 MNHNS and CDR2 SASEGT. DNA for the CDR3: TGTGCCAGCAGTGAATTCGCAGCTTTCTTT. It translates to CASSEFAAFF.

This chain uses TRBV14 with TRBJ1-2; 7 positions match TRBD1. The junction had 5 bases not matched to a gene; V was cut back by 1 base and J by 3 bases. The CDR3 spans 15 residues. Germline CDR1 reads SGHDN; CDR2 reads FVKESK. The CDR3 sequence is CASSQASGQYYGYTF. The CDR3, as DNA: TGTGCCAGCAGCCAAGCCTCGGGACAGTACTATGGCTACACCTTC.

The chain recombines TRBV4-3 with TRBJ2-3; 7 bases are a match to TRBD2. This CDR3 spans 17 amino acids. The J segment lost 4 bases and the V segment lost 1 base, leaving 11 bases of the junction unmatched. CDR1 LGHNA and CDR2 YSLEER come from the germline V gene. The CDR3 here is CASSQGAFREVADTQYF. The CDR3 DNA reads TGCGCCAGCAGCCAAGGGGCATTCCGGGAGGTGGCAGATACGCAGTATTTT.

The CDR3 is CASSNNRRFSPLHF. CDR3 nucleotides: TGTGCCAGCAGCAATAATCGTCGGTTTTCACCCCTCCACTTT. The V gene is TRBV7-9, the J gene TRBJ1-6; D ambiguous. The V gene's germline CDR1 is SEHNR and CDR2 FQNEAQ (reference sequence). With 5 bases removed from V and 9 bases from J, the gap between germline ends came to 14 bases. The CDR3 contains 14 residues.

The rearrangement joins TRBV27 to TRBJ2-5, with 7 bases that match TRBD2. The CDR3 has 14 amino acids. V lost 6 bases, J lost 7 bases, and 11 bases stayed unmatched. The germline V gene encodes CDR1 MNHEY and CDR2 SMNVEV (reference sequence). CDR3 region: CASRISGLRGTQYF. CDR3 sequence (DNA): TGTGCCAGCAGGATTAGCGGGCTGCGAGGGACCCAGTACTTC.

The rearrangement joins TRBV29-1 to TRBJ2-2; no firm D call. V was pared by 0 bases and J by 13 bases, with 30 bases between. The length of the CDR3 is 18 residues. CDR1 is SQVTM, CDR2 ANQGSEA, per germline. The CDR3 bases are TGCAGCGTTGAAGACCAAGGCGGCTCAAAAATCGCAGGTAGAGGGCTGTTTTTT. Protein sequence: CSVEDQGGSKIAGRGLFF.

As DNA, the CDR3 is TGTGCCAGTAGTGGGACTAGCGGGAGTTGGTACACCGGGGAGCTGTTTTTT. Translated, it gives CASSGTSGSWYTGELFF. This chain links TRBV19 with TRBJ2-2; 14 positions agree with TRBD2. The CDR3 is 17 residues long. CDR1 LNHDA and CDR2 SQIVND come from the germline V gene (reference sequence). V shed 5 bases and J 3 bases; nucleotides not matched to a gene: 5.